This TCR beta chain was recorded in a study of shared clonotypes between healthy human individuals. Study context: A few men and two women, aged 18 to 49, were donors.

Points on this clone: Its antigen is as yet unknown.

Overall study findings and caveats: In a few donors, around 5.5% of naive CD4 clonotypes appeared in common. An expected dependence of interdonor clonotype sharing on sequencing depth was noted.

With 4 bases removed from V and 3 bases from J, the gap between germline ends came to 9 bases. Germline V CDR1 and CDR2: SQVTM, ANQGSEA. This CDR3 comprises 12 residues. Repertoires were generated with immunoSEQ multiplex PCR, while TCRdb's copy carries only in-frame clones and drops some. The table shows some 2.3 million clones, with approximately 93% occurring only once. The sample consisted of naive CD4+ T cells from PBMCs. This sample's subset: CD45RA+ positively selected. The receptor's source is a young man in good health. Some clones in this sample may be carry-over from other donors' samples. V gene TRBV29-1 combines with J gene TRBJ1-2; D not certain. The CDR3 region is CSVVRVDYGYTF. CDR3 DNA sequence: TGCAGCGTTGTTCGGGTGGACTATGGCTACACCTTC.